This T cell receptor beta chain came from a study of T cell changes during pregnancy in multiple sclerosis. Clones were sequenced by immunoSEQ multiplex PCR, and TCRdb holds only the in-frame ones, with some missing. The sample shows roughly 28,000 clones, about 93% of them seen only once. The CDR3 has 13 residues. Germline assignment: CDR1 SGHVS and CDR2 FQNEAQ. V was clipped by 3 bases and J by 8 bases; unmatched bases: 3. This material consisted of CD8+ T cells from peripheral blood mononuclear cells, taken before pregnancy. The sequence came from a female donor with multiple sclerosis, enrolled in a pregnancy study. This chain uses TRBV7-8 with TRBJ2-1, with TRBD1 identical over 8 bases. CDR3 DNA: TGTGCCAGCAGCTTGGACAGGGTATATGAGCAGTTCTTC. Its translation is CASSLDRVYEQFF.